The 26 T cell receptor beta chains reported below all come from one sample, sequenced in a study of shared clonotypes between healthy human individuals. Terminally differentiated effector memory CD45RA+ cells were excluded from the naive CD8 cells, which were CD45RO-negative and positively selected for CCR7. Using immunoSEQ multiplex PCR, the repertoire was profiled, and TCRdb retains in-frame clones only, with some absent. The repertoire holds millions of clones, with less than 95% as singletons. The source material was naive CD8+ T cells sorted from blood. The receptor source for this set is a man between 18 and 35 years old in good health.

The chain uses TRBV7-9 and TRBJ2-7, with D perhaps matching TRBD1 or TRBD2 (5 bases each). Between the trimmed V and J ends, which lost 5 bases and 4 bases, there was a span of 21 bases. This CDR3 comprises 16 residues. CDR1 is SEHNR and CDR2 is FQNEAQ in the germline V gene (reference sequence). CDR3 residues: CASSQKEGREKYEQYF. The CDR3 coding sequence is TGTGCCAGCAGCCAAAAAGAGGGGCGAGAGAAGTACGAGCAGTACTTC.

The CDR3: CASSQDRSFNYEQYF. The DNA for the CDR3 is TGCGCCAGCAGCCAAGATAGGAGCTTCAACTACGAGCAGTACTTC. The chain combines TRBV4-3 with TRBJ2-7; D unclear. Deletions cut 0 bases from V and 3 bases from J, with 12 bases between. Germline V lookup: CDR1 LGHNA, CDR2 YSLEER. This CDR3 has 15 residues.

The chain carries TRBV6-1 and TRBJ2-7; the D is unclear. Germline lookup yields CDR1 MNHNS and CDR2 SASEGT. V lost 4 bases and J lost 0, with 7 bases in between. The CDR3 has 13 residues. The CDR3 DNA reads TGTGCCAGCAGTGCACGCCCCTCCTACGAGCAGTACTTC. This translates into CASSARPSYEQYF.

The chain employs TRBV29-1 and TRBJ2-1, with D possibly matching TRBD2 (6 bases). Germline lookup yields CDR1 SQVTM and CDR2 ANQGSEA. V shed 7 bases and J shed 6 bases, with 13 bases lying between them. CDR3 length: 12 residues. CDR3 nucleotide sequence: TGCAGCGGAGGGCGGGATGGCAATGAGCAGTTCTTC. Its translation: CSGGRDGNEQFF.

Concerning this clone: Other DNA sequences within the sample encode an identical CDR3. V and J are TRBV4-1 and TRBJ2-7, with 8 positions matching TRBD1. V shed 3 bases, J shed 4 bases, and the junction held 2 bases outside the gene matches. The CDR3 covers 13 residues. Germline CDR1 MGHRA, CDR2 YSYEKL. CDR3 region: CASSHRTGYEQYF. The CDR3 nucleotides are TGCGCCAGCAGCCATCGGACAGGGTACGAGCAGTACTTC.

The chain is built from TRBV30 and TRBJ1-1, with D tentatively TRBD1 (6 bases). Germline CDR1 reads GTSNPN; CDR2 reads SVGIG (reference sequence). This CDR3 has 13 residues. The V end was cut by 1 base, the J end by 4 bases, with 10 bases between. The CDR3 loop is CAWSAPTGTEAFF. CDR3 nucleotides: TGTGCCTGGAGTGCGCCGACAGGCACTGAAGCTTTCTTT.

The V call is TRBV5-4, the J call TRBJ2-7, with a tentative D call TRBD2 (5 bases). The V gene lost 4 bases and the J gene lost 5 bases, with 19 bases spanning the gap. The CDR3 extends over 15 amino acids. Per the germline V gene, CDR1 is SGHNT and CDR2 is YYREEE (reference sequence). The CDR3, as DNA: TGTGCCAGCAGCCTCCTCCCCCCGAGCGGTGACGAGCAGTACTTC. Translated: CASSLLPPSGDEQYF.

This clone is a singleton in its sample. The chain employs TRBV9 and TRBJ1-6; a possible D gene is TRBD1 (6 bases). Trimming left V 1 base short and J 0 bases short, with 14 bases between. CDR1 is SGDLS, CDR2 YYNGEE, per germline. The length of the CDR3 is 18 residues. This CDR3 reads CASSVRDRSSSYNSPLHF. CDR3 in DNA: TGTGCCAGCAGCGTAAGAGACAGGTCGAGCTCCTATAATTCACCCCTCCACTTT.

The chain recombines TRBV18 with TRBJ2-7; D is perhaps TRBD2 (6 bases). Germline V gene sequence: CDR1 KGHSH, CDR2 LQKENI. Between the trimmed V and J ends, which lost 1 base and 0 bases, there was a span of 28 bases. The CDR3 has 21 residues. CDR3 DNA: TGTGCCAGCTCACCACGGGCGGGAACGGGACTCTCCCACCCTAGCTCCTACGAGCAGTACTTC. Translating it yields CASSPRAGTGLSHPSSYEQYF.

The V gene is TRBV13, the J gene TRBJ1-1; 9 bases are a match to TRBD1. This CDR3 is built from 15 residues. With 5 bases clipped from V and 5 bases from J, the junction kept 9 bases outside the gene matches. From germline, CDR1 is PRHDT and CDR2 FYEKMQ (reference sequence). The CDR3 DNA sequence: TGTGCCAGCAGCAGAACAGGGGGCGGGGATACTGAAGCTTTCTTT. The encoded protein is CASSRTGGGDTEAFF. The full variable domain, completed using reference TRBV13 and TRBJ1-1, is AAGVIQSPRHLIKEKRETATLKCYPIPRHDTVYWYQQGPGQDPQFLISFYEKMQSDKGSIPDRFSAQQFSDYHSELNMSSLELGDSALYFCASSRTGGGDTEAFFGQGTRLTVV.

In regard to this clone: The same CDR3 can be traced to other DNA sequences in this sample. The rearrangement joins TRBV9 to TRBJ2-5; perhaps TRBD1 as D (6 bases). The V end was cut by 1 base, the J end by 1 base, with 8 bases between. Germline V lookup: CDR1 SGDLS, CDR2 YYNGEE. The CDR3 totals 14 residues. CDR3 bases: TGTGCCAGCAGCGTACAGGGGATCCAAGAGACCCAGTACTTC. Protein sequence: CASSVQGIQETQYF.

The chain links TRBV5-1 to TRBJ2-7; 7 bases align to TRBD2. From germline, CDR1 is SGHRS and CDR2 YFSETQ. V gave up 2 bases and J gave up 0 bases; unmatched junction bases: 2. The CDR3 length is 14 residues. Here the CDR3 DNA reads TGCGCCAGCAGCTTTCTAGCGGCCTCCTACGAGCAGTACTTC. It translates to CASSFLAASYEQYF.

This sequence joins TRBV4-1 and TRBJ1-4; 10 bases map to TRBD1. The CDR3 has 15 amino acids. Germline values: CDR1 MGHRA, CDR2 YSYEKL. J lost 8 bases, V lost 3 bases, and 6 bases had no gene match. The CDR3 protein is CASSQSGTGEEKLFF. The CDR3 DNA is TGCGCCAGCAGCCAGTCCGGGACAGGGGAAGAAAAACTGTTTTTT.

This clone showed up just once. The chain combines TRBV2 with TRBJ2-5, with D perhaps assigned TRBD1 or TRBD2 (5 bases each). V gave up 6 bases and J gave up 1 base, with 6 bases separating them. Germline V gives CDR1 SNHLY, CDR2 FYNNEI. The CDR3 totals 12 residues. CDR3 in amino acids: CASRGVQETQYF. The CDR3 nucleotides are TGTGCCAGCAGGGGGGTCCAAGAGACCCAGTACTTC. Variable domain in full (rest from reference TRBV2 and TRBJ2-5): EPEVTQTPSHQVTQMGQEVILRCVPISNHLYFYWYRQILGQKVEFLVSFYNNEISEKSEIFDDQFSVERPDGSNFTLKIRSTKLEDSAMYFCASRGVQETQYFGPGTRLLVL.

This clone has only one observation. The genes are TRBV6-6 and TRBJ2-7; the D gene is possibly TRBD2 (6 bases). Trimming stripped 0 bases from V and 0 bases from J, with 12 bases between. The CDR3 runs to 16 residues. CDR1 is MNHNY and CDR2 is SVGAGI in the germline V gene (reference sequence). In DNA, the CDR3 is TGTGCCAGCAGTTACTCGGAGGGTCCCCTCTCCTACGAGCAGTACTTC. Translation gives CASSYSEGPLSYEQYF.

The chain carries TRBV27 and TRBJ2-5; either TRBD1 or TRBD2 may supply D (5 bases each). Trimming cost V 1 base and J 4 bases, with 7 bases left between them. CDR1 is MNHEY, CDR2 SMNVEV, per germline (reference sequence). CDR3 length: 13 amino acids. DNA of the CDR3: TGTGCCAGCAGTTTATATGGGGGAGAGACCCAGTACTTC. This translates into CASSLYGGETQYF.

The chain has TRBV7-9 and TRBJ1-3; no clear D gene. Trimming left V 5 bases short and J 4 bases short, with 6 bases between. The CDR3 spans 12 residues. Germline V gives CDR1 SEHNR, CDR2 FQNEAQ (reference sequence). The CDR3 bases are TGTGCCAGCAGCCATGGGGGAAACACCATATATTTT. Translating gives CASSHGGNTIYF.

The V call is TRBV6-5, the J call TRBJ1-1, with D unresolved. The germline V and J ends were trimmed by 5 bases and 3 bases, with 7 bases remaining between them. Germline V gene lookup returns CDR1 MNHEY and CDR2 SVGAGI. This CDR3 is 12 amino acids long. Written as DNA, the CDR3 is TGTGCCAGCAGTCAATCTTACACTGAAGCTTTCTTT. Amino acids: CASSQSYTEAFF.

The chain uses TRBV28 and TRBJ2-2; D not resolved. The CDR3 has 16 amino acids. Germline CDR1 MDHEN, CDR2 SYDVKM. With 2 bases removed from V and 1 base from J, the gap between germline ends came to 11 bases. In nucleotides, the CDR3 is TGTGCCAGCAGTTTACTAACATGGGGGAACACCGGGGAGCTGTTTTTT. Translation: CASSLLTWGNTGELFF.

The rearrangement links TRBV4-1 to TRBJ1-4; 9 nucleotides agree with TRBD1. Germline CDR1 is MGHRA and CDR2 is YSYEKL. The CDR3 loop spans 19 amino acids. Trimming took 0 bases from V and 7 from J; bases not matched to a gene: 15. The CDR3 nucleotides are TGCGCCAGCAGCCAAGACCCGGGACAGGGCTTTCGCTCGCGTGAAAAACTGTTTTTT. Its protein product is CASSQDPGQGFRSREKLFF.

J is TRBJ2-6 and V is TRBV13, with D perhaps matching TRBD1 (6 bases). The length of the CDR3 is 17 residues. Trimming removed 3 bases from V and 0 bases from J, with 12 bases in between. Germline CDR1 reads PRHDT; CDR2 reads FYEKMQ (reference sequence). The CDR3 DNA is TGTGCCAGCAGCTTGCAGGGGACAAGCTCTGGGGCCAACGTCCTGACTTTC. Amino acids: CASSLQGTSSGANVLTF.

This chain links TRBV20-1 with TRBJ1-2; tentatively, D is TRBD1 (5 bases). The CDR3 totals 11 residues. Per germline, CDR1 DFQATT and CDR2 SNEGSKA (reference sequence). Trimming shortened V by 6 bases and J by 7 bases, and 12 bases separated the two germline ends. The CDR3 DNA is TGCAGTGCCAAAGGGGAGAGTGGCTACACCTTC. As protein: CSAKGESGYTF.

The rearrangement uses TRBV4-1 and TRBJ2-1; 7 positions agree with TRBD2. The CDR3 contains 14 residues. V shed 2 bases, J shed 8 bases, and the junction held 6 bases outside the gene matches. Germline V gene data show CDR1 as MGHRA and CDR2 as YSYEKL. CDR3 sequence: CASSQYRGVDEQFF. DNA for the CDR3: TGCGCCAGCAGCCAATATCGGGGGGTCGATGAGCAGTTCTTC.

The gene calls are TRBV2 and TRBJ1-5; 7 nucleotides align to TRBD1. The J segment lost 1 base and the V segment lost 0 bases, leaving 3 bases of the junction unmatched. CDR1 is SNHLY and CDR2 is FYNNEI in the germline V gene. There are 16 residues in the CDR3. CDR3 coding DNA: TGTGCCAGCAGTGAAGCCCCGACAGGGAGCAATCAGCCCCAGCATTTT. Translation gives CASSEAPTGSNQPQHF.

The J gene is TRBJ2-3, the V gene TRBV5-1; 7 positions match TRBD1. Germline V lookup: CDR1 SGHRS, CDR2 YFSETQ. The CDR3 is 13 residues long. The junction had 5 bases not matched to a gene; V was cut back by 2 bases and J by 8 bases. This chain's CDR3 is CASSFPGQATQYF. The DNA for the CDR3 is TGCGCCAGCAGCTTCCCCGGACAGGCTACGCAGTATTTT.

This clone occurred once. In DNA, the CDR3 is TGTGCCAGCAGTTACTCTCAGGGTTATAATTCACCCCTCCACTTT. Translated, it gives CASSYSQGYNSPLHF. The rearrangement joins TRBV6-5 to TRBJ1-6; TRBD1 might be the D (5 bases). With 0 bases removed from V and 4 bases from J, the gap between germline ends came to 7 bases. CDR3 length equals 15 residues. Germline V gene sequence: CDR1 MNHEY, CDR2 SVGAGI.